The 9 T cell receptor beta chains listed next were all sequenced from one sample in a study of control samples from healthy donors and cancer patients. Produced via immunoSEQ multiplex PCR; TCRdb's table is partial and in-frame only. Of about 120,000 clones in the sample, over 75% were seen once. The material sequenced was PBMCs. The origin of the receptors is a woman aged 45 to 65 with colorectal cancer.

V gene TRBV11-2 combines with J gene TRBJ2-3; no firm D call. There are 17 residues in the CDR3. Trimming shortened V by 1 base and J by 2 bases, and 16 bases separated the two germline ends. Germline assignment: CDR1 SGHAT and CDR2 FQNNGV. As DNA, the CDR3 is TGTGCCAGCAGCTTAGCCGAGGACGGCAGGCCCACAGATACGCAGTATTTT. Translating it yields CASSLAEDGRPTDTQYF.

This chain uses TRBV7-9 with TRBJ1-2; D ambiguous. In germline, CDR1 is SEHNR, CDR2 FQNEAQ (reference sequence). Trimming cost V 4 bases and J 4 bases, with 13 bases left between them. This CDR3 has 14 residues. The CDR3 region has the DNA TGTGCCAGCAGCTACGGACTTAAGCCCTATGGCTACACCTTC. Its translation is CASSYGLKPYGYTF.

This clone was seen once. This chain uses TRBV7-9 with TRBJ2-7; 7 positions agree with TRBD1. Germline V CDR1 and CDR2: SEHNR, FQNEAQ (reference sequence). The CDR3 covers 14 residues. V trimming: 5 bases; J trimming: 3 bases; junction bases outside the gene matches: 7. CDR3 in amino acids: CASSQGVILYEQYF. The CDR3 DNA follows: TGTGCCAGCAGCCAGGGGGTAATCCTCTACGAGCAGTACTTC.

This rearrangement joins TRBV2 to TRBJ2-1; no reliable D call. In germline, CDR1 is SNHLY, CDR2 FYNNEI. V was shortened by 10 bases and J by 4 bases, with 14 bases between the two germline ends. The CDR3 is 13 residues long. CDR3 residues: CATPSVVYNEQFF. The CDR3 coding sequence is TGTGCCACCCCGAGCGTGGTTTACAATGAGCAGTTCTTC.

This chain connects TRBV30 to TRBJ1-2, with a possible D match to TRBD1 (6 bases). Germline assignment: CDR1 GTSNPN and CDR2 SVGIG (reference sequence). V lost 1 base, J lost 8 bases, and 14 bases lay in between. CDR3 size: 13 residues. Here the CDR3 DNA reads TGTGCCTGGAGTGCATCCATGAGGGGGGGCTACACCTTC. Its translation: CAWSASMRGGYTF.

The chain has TRBV3-1 (or the pseudogene TRBV3-2) and TRBJ2-7; TRBD2 aligns across 9 bases. This CDR3 has 15 amino acids. Germline CDR1 reads LGHDT; CDR2 reads YNNKEL (reference sequence). The V gene end was trimmed by 2 bases and the J gene end by 4 bases; junction bases not matched to a gene: 6. The CDR3 nucleotides are TGTGCCAGCAGCCAAAGGGTAGCGGGAGAGTACGAGCAGTACTTC. Its protein product is CASSQRVAGEYEQYF.

V usage is TRBV2 and J usage is TRBJ1-1; D might be TRBD1 (5 bases). Trimming removed 6 bases from V and 2 bases from J, with 13 bases in between. The CDR3 is made up of 14 amino acids. CDR1 and CDR2 from the germline V gene are SNHLY and FYNNEI. Here the CDR3 DNA reads TGTGCCAGCAGCCTCAGGGCTAGAAACACTGAAGCTTTCTTT. This translates into CASSLRARNTEAFF.

The chain has TRBV9 and TRBJ1-3; D perhaps matches TRBD1 (5 bases). CDR1 and CDR2 from the germline V gene are SGDLS and YYNGEE. Trimming took 0 bases from V and 0 from J, leaving 10 bases between them. The CDR3 consists of 16 residues. Written as DNA, the CDR3 is TGTGCCAGCAGCGTAGGGTCCCAGGGCTCTGGAAACACCATATATTTT. Its protein is CASSVGSQGSGNTIYF. Filled out from reference TRBV9 and TRBJ1-3, the complete variable domain reads DSGVTQTPKHLITATGQRVTLRCSPRSGDLSVYWYQQSLDQGLQFLIQYYNGEERAKGNILERFSAQQFPDLHSELNLSSLELGDSALYFCASSVGSQGSGNTIYFGEGSWLTVV.

The chain carries TRBV28 and TRBJ1-4; possible D gene TRBD1, 5 bases. CDR1 and CDR2 (germline): MDHEN, SYDVKM. V lost 2 bases to trimming and J lost 7 bases, with 14 bases between them. CDR3 length equals 15 residues. DNA of the CDR3: TGTGCCAGCAGTTTAACTCGGGGCTCCGGTGAAAAACTGTTTTTT. This gives the protein CASSLTRGSGEKLFF. Full variable domain (rest looked up from reference TRBV28 and TRBJ1-4): DVKVTQSSRYLVKRTGEKVFLECVQDMDHENMFWYRQDPGLGLRLIYFSYDVKMKEKGDIPEGYSVSREKKERFSLILESASTNQTSMYLCASSLTRGSGEKLFFGSGTQLSVL.